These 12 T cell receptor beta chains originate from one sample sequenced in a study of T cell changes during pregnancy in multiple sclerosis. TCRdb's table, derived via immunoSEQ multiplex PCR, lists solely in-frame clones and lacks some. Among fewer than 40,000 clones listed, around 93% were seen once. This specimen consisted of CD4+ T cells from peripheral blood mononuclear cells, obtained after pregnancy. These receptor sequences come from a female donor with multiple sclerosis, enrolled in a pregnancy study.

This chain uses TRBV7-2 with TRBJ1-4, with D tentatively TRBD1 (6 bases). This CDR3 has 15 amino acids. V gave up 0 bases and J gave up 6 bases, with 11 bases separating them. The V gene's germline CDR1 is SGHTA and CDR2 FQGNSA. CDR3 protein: CASSLARGGDEKLFF. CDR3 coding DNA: TGTGCCAGCAGCTTAGCTAGGGGGGGCGATGAAAAACTGTTTTTT.

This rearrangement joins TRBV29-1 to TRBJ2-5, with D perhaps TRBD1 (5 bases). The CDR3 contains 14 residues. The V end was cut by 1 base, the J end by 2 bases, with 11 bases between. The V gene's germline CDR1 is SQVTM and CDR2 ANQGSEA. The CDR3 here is CSVEVPRQQETQYF. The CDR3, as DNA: TGCAGCGTTGAAGTCCCCCGACAGCAAGAGACCCAGTACTTC.

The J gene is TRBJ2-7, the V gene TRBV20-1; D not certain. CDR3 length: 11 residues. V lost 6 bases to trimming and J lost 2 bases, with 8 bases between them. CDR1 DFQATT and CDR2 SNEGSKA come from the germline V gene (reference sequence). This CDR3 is CSAPYTYEQYF. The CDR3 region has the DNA TGCAGTGCGCCATACACCTACGAGCAGTACTTC.

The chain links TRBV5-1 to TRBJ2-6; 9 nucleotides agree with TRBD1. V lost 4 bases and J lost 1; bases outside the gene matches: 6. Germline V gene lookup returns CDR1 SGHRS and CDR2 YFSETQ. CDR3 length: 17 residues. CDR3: CASSGGQGLSGANVLTF. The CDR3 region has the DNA TGCGCCAGCAGCGGGGGACAGGGTTTGTCTGGGGCCAACGTCCTGACTTTC.

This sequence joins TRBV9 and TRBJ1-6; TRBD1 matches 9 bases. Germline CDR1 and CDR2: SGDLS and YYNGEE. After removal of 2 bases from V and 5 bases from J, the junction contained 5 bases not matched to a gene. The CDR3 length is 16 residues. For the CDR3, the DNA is TGTGCCAGCAGCGTCGGACAGGGGCGCGATAATTCACCCCTCCACTTT. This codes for CASSVGQGRDNSPLHF.

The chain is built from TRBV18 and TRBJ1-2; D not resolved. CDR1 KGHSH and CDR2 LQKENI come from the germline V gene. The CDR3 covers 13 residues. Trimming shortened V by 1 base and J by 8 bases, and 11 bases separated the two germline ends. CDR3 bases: TGTGCCAGCTCACCACAGGAGGAGGAAGGCTACACCTTC. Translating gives CASSPQEEEGYTF.

The CDR3 loop is CASSLDHSGAYEQYF. CDR3 nucleotides: TGTGCCAGCAGCTTAGATCATTCAGGGGCCTACGAGCAGTACTTC. The chain uses TRBV11-2 and TRBJ2-7; possible D gene TRBD1, 6 bases. This CDR3 has 15 amino acids. V was clipped by 0 bases and J by 2 bases, with 11 bases between them. The germline CDR1 and CDR2 sequences are SGHAT and FQNNGV.

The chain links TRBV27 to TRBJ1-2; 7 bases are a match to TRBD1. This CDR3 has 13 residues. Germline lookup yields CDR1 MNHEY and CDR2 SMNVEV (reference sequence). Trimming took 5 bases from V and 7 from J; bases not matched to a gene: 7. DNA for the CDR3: TGTGCCAGCAGTCAAGGACAGGTTTCTGGCTACACCTTC. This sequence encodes CASSQGQVSGYTF.

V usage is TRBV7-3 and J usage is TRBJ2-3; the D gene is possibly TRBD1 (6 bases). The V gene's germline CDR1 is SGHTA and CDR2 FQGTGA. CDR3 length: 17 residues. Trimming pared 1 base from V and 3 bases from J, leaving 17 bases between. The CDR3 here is CASSLKGEREGTDTQYF. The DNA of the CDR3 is TGTGCCAGCAGCTTAAAGGGGGAAAGGGAAGGGACAGATACGCAGTATTTT.

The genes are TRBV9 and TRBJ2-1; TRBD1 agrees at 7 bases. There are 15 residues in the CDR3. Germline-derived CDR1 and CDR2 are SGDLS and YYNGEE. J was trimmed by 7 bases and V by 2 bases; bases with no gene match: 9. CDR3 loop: CASSVSPGQRNEQFF. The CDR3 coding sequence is TGTGCCAGCAGCGTTTCCCCGGGACAGAGGAATGAGCAGTTCTTC. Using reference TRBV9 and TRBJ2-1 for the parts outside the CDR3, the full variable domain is DSGVTQTPKHLITATGQRVTLRCSPRSGDLSVYWYQQSLDQGLQFLIQYYNGEERAKGNILERFSAQQFPDLHSELNLSSLELGDSALYFCASSVSPGQRNEQFFGPGTRLTVL.

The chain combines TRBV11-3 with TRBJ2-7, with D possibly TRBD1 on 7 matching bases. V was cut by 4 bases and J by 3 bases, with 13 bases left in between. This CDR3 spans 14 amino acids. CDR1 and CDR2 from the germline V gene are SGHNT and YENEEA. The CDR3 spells CASSYAGQLYEQYF. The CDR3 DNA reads TGTGCCAGCAGCTACGCGGGACAGCTCTACGAGCAGTACTTC.

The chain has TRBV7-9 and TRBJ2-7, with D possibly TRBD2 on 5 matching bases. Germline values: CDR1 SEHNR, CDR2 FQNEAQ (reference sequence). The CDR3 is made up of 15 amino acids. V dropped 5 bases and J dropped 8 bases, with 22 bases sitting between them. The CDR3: CASSPRSLTSSQQYF. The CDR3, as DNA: TGTGCCAGCAGCCCGCGGTCGCTCACTAGTTCCCAGCAGTACTTC.